The 6 T cell receptor beta chains given below trace back to one sample, sequenced in a study of blood T cell repertoires in COVID-19 (dated by TCRdb to 2019 to 2021). Libraries were constructed by the immunoSEQ multiplex PCR assay. Drawn from immuneACCESS, this table holds only the in-frame rearrangements with V and J called that TCRdb kept. Clones are partly lost; checked studies trace under half to an unresolved V gene and leave the rest unexplained. The sample data list 50,000 or so clones, and roughly 84% of these were observed just once. More than 15% of the sample is in the top ten clones. Sequencing was performed on peripheral blood. Receptors originate from a human donor with active COVID-19. The donor label of this sample is uncertain.

DNA for the CDR3: TGTGCCAGCAGTTACTCGAGCGGGGGCATTTCCTACGAGCAGTACTTC. It specifies CASSYSSGGISYEQYF. V and J are TRBV6-5 and TRBJ2-7; 8 bases are a match to TRBD2. V lost 0 bases and J lost 1; bases outside the gene matches: 5. The V gene's germline CDR1 is MNHEY and CDR2 SVGAGI. The CDR3 spans 16 residues.

CDR3 in amino acids: CASSQEAGGRQPQHF. In DNA, the CDR3 is TGTGCCAGCAGCCAAGAGGCAGGGGGTAGGCAGCCCCAGCATTTT. The V call is TRBV3-1 (or the pseudogene TRBV3-2), the J call TRBJ1-5; 7 bases map to TRBD1. Germline trimming cut 0 bases from V and 7 bases from J; bases unmatched to any gene: 6. Germline CDR1 and CDR2: LGHDT and YNNKEL (reference sequence). The CDR3 totals 15 residues.

This clone has only one observation. The genes are TRBV3-1 (or the pseudogene TRBV3-2) and TRBJ2-5; 11 bases agree with TRBD2. V lost 4 bases, J lost 3 bases, and 1 base stayed unmatched. This CDR3 spans 14 amino acids. The germline gives CDR1 LGHDT, CDR2 YNNKEL (reference sequence). CDR3 protein: CASSPGLAEETQYF. The CDR3 bases are TGTGCCAGCAGCCCGGGACTAGCGGAAGAGACCCAGTACTTC.

The chain uses TRBV7-8 and TRBJ2-5; TRBD1 aligns across 7 bases. This CDR3 has 17 amino acids. Germline V gene sequence: CDR1 SGHVS, CDR2 FQNEAQ. Trimming cost V 4 bases and J 0 bases; bases outside gene matches: 11. The CDR3 loop is CASSSPRRDRNQETQYF. The CDR3 coding sequence is TGTGCCAGCAGCTCCCCCCGAAGGGACAGAAACCAAGAGACCCAGTACTTC.

The genes are TRBV5-1 and TRBJ1-1; D is uncertain. Trimming shortened V by 4 bases and J by 5 bases, and 15 bases separated the two germline ends. Germline CDR1 and CDR2: SGHRS and YFSETQ. This CDR3 comprises 14 residues. The DNA for the CDR3 is TGCGCCAGCAGCCCCCGGGGAGGGCGTACTGAAGCTTTCTTT. It translates to CASSPRGGRTEAFF.

The chain couples TRBV7-8 to TRBJ2-1; 10 bases are a match to TRBD2. The germline V gene has CDR1 SGHVS and CDR2 FQNEAQ. V shed 5 bases and J 6 bases; nucleotides not matched to a gene: 4. This CDR3 is 14 amino acids long. This chain's CDR3 is CASSRAGGFNEQFF. Here the CDR3 DNA reads TGTGCCAGCAGCCGAGCGGGAGGGTTCAATGAGCAGTTCTTC.